This T cell receptor (beta chain) was profiled in a study of CD8 T cells in Susac syndrome. RNA totalling about 0.45 to 1 ug underwent reverse transcription with random hexamers. immunoSEQ multiplex PCR amplified TCR beta CDR3 across 54 Vbeta, 13 Jbeta. In TCRdb, the immunoSEQ multiplex PCR reads were re-called with MiXCR into one record per CDR3 protein. The table shows over 150,000 distinct CDR3 sequences, with 90% to 95% occurring only once. The CD8+ and CD4+ T cells were isolated magnetically using a negative isolation approach, whereas the TEMRA cells were enriched by FACS. The receptor was isolated from a human donor with multiple sclerosis. The sequenced material came from CD4+ T cells from PBMCs.

CDR3 nucleotide sequence: TGTGCCAGCTCACGAGGGCCTGGCTATGGCTACACCTTC. Encoded protein: CASSRGPGYGYTF. The J gene is TRBJ1-2, the V gene TRBV18; D gene unclear. The germline gives CDR1 KGHSH, CDR2 LQKENI. The CDR3 runs to 13 residues. The ends were cut back, 4 bases at V and 4 bases at J, with 10 bases in the middle.